The 30 T cell receptor beta chains below all came from one sample that was sequenced in a study of blood T cell repertoires in COVID-19. TCRdb's table, derived via immunoSEQ multiplex PCR, lists solely in-frame clones and lacks some. The table shows approximately 140,000 clones, with about 87% occurring only once. The sample taken for sequencing was peripheral blood. All receptors derive from a man between 60 and 75 years old with active or convalescent COVID-19.

The rearrangement joins TRBV7-9 to TRBJ1-2, with 8 nucleotides matching TRBD1. Germline CDR1 reads SEHNR; CDR2 reads FQNEAQ (reference sequence). Losses at the gene ends were 3 bases for V and 0 bases for J; bases not matched to a gene: 0. The CDR3 loop spans 14 amino acids. The CDR3 DNA reads TGTGCCAGCAGCTTGGGACAGGCTAACTATGGCTACACCTTC. It is translated as CASSLGQANYGYTF.

This chain joins TRBV5-4 and TRBJ1-2; 12 nucleotides match TRBD1. Germline CDR1 is SGHNT and CDR2 is YYREEE (reference sequence). The junction had 5 bases not matched to a gene; V was cut back by 3 bases and J by 8 bases. This CDR3 comprises 14 residues. The CDR3 region is CASSSGQGAGGYTF. Written as DNA, the CDR3 is TGTGCCAGCAGCTCGGGACAGGGGGCAGGCGGCTACACCTTC.

The V and J genes are TRBV2 and TRBJ2-3; D ambiguous. V dropped 3 bases and J dropped 0 bases, with 10 bases sitting between them. The CDR3 runs to 15 residues. CDR1 SNHLY and CDR2 FYNNEI come from the germline V gene. CDR3 in DNA: TGTGCCAGCAGTGAGCGTGGTGCTAGCACAGATACGCAGTATTTT. It encodes CASSERGASTDTQYF.

The V gene is TRBV5-8, the J gene TRBJ1-2, with a weak D call TRBD1 (5 bases). Trimming shortened V by 4 bases and J by 4 bases, and 17 bases separated the two germline ends. Germline assignment: CDR1 SGHTS and CDR2 YDEGEE. The CDR3 has 15 residues. Here the CDR3 reads CASSVTFRVGYGYTF. CDR3 DNA sequence: TGTGCCAGCAGCGTAACTTTCAGGGTTGGCTATGGCTACACCTTC.

The chain uses TRBV11-2 and TRBJ1-1; D is unresolved. This CDR3 contains 14 residues. Germline V gene sequence: CDR1 SGHAT, CDR2 FQNNGV. Deletions cut 1 base from V and 2 bases from J, with 8 bases between. CDR3 nucleotide sequence: TGTGCCAGCAGCTTAGGTGCAGGAAACACTGAAGCTTTCTTT. This sequence encodes CASSLGAGNTEAFF.

The V gene is TRBV7-6, the J gene TRBJ2-7, with a weak D call TRBD2 (6 bases). V shed 0 bases and J shed 5 bases, with 8 bases lying between them. From germline, CDR1 is SGHVS and CDR2 FNYEAQ. The CDR3 consists of 13 residues. This chain's CDR3 is CASSLARGNEQYF. CDR3 DNA: TGTGCCAGCAGCTTAGCGCGGGGTAACGAGCAGTACTTC.

This clone was observed once. The CDR3 here is CASSLGGPAMNSPLHF. In nucleotides, the CDR3 is TGTGCCAGCAGCTTGGGGGGGCCCGCGATGAATTCACCCCTCCACTTT. This chain uses TRBV5-6 with TRBJ1-6; D might be TRBD1 (6 bases). The ends were cut back, 0 bases at V and 7 bases at J, with 14 bases in the middle. The germline V gene encodes CDR1 SGHDT and CDR2 YYEEEE. The CDR3 extends over 16 amino acids.

The chain recombines TRBV28 with TRBJ1-5; 7 bases align to TRBD1. The CDR3 contains 13 residues. Germline CDR1 reads MDHEN; CDR2 reads SYDVKM. Germline trimming cut 4 bases from V and 4 bases from J; bases unmatched to any gene: 1. The CDR3 here is CASSSGQNQPQHF. The DNA for the CDR3 is TGTGCCAGCAGTTCGGGACAGAATCAGCCCCAGCATTTT.

The chain recombines TRBV30 with TRBJ2-7, with a weak D call TRBD1 (5 bases). The ends were cut back, 0 bases at V and 4 bases at J, with 19 bases in the middle. Germline V lookup: CDR1 GTSNPN, CDR2 SVGIG (reference sequence). The CDR3 is made up of 16 amino acids. The CDR3 region is CAWSVRKLSRVYEQYF. The CDR3 DNA reads as TGTGCCTGGAGTGTAAGGAAATTGTCCAGGGTGTACGAGCAGTACTTC. Filled out from reference TRBV30 and TRBJ2-7, the complete variable domain reads SQTIHQWPATLVQPVGSPLSLECTVEGTSNPNLYWYRQAAGRGLQLLFYSVGIGQISSEVPQNLSASRPQDRQFILSSKKLLLSDSGFYLCAWSVRKLSRVYEQYFGPGTRLTVT.

This clone was seen once. J is TRBJ2-3 and V is TRBV9; D perhaps matches TRBD2 (5 bases). Germline V lookup: CDR1 SGDLS, CDR2 YYNGEE. V lost 0 bases, J lost 0 bases, and 11 bases lay in between. CDR3 length: 16 amino acids. DNA for the CDR3: TGTGCCAGCAGCGTAGAAGGAGCGGTAAGCACAGATACGCAGTATTTT. Translating it yields CASSVEGAVSTDTQYF.

The CDR3 is CASSLSSVAGELFF. In nucleotides, the CDR3 is TGTGCCAGCAGCTTAAGTTCGGTCGCCGGGGAGCTGTTTTTT. The chain recombines TRBV7-8 with TRBJ2-2; D gene ambiguous. CDR3 length equals 14 residues. From germline, CDR1 is SGHVS and CDR2 FQNEAQ. Trimming shortened V by 2 bases and J by 6 bases, and 10 bases separated the two germline ends.

The DNA for the CDR3 is TGTGCCAGCAGCCTAGCGTCTTCCTACGAGCAGTACTTC. This gives the protein CASSLASSYEQYF. The chain carries TRBV9 and TRBJ2-7; maybe TRBD2 (6 bases). From germline, CDR1 is SGDLS and CDR2 YYNGEE. The CDR3 spans 13 residues. Trimming removed 4 bases at V and 1 base at J, with 9 bases between.

This clone was found once. The V call is TRBV18, the J call TRBJ2-7, with D perhaps TRBD1 (6 bases). CDR3 size: 13 residues. Trimming left V 5 bases short and J 6 bases short, with 14 bases between. Germline-derived CDR1 and CDR2 are KGHSH and LQKENI. CDR3 nucleotide sequence: TGTGCCAGCTCAAAAGAACAGGGCTCCGAGCAGTACTTC. Its protein product is CASSKEQGSEQYF.

This clone was recorded at least ten times. This chain joins TRBV6-5 and TRBJ1-2, with a possible D match to TRBD1 (5 bases). Looked up from germline, CDR1 is MNHEY and CDR2 is SVGAGI. With 4 bases removed from V and 8 bases from J, the gap between germline ends came to 8 bases. The CDR3 extends over 11 amino acids. The CDR3 is CASSSGLGYTF. Written as DNA, the CDR3 is TGTGCCAGCAGTTCAGGGTTAGGCTACACCTTC.

This clone has only a few counts. This rearrangement joins TRBV3-1 (or the pseudogene TRBV3-2) to TRBJ2-3; 9 bases map to TRBD2. With 4 bases clipped from V and 4 bases from J, the junction kept 9 bases outside the gene matches. Germline CDR1 is LGHDT and CDR2 is YNNKEL (reference sequence). The CDR3 is made up of 16 amino acids. Here the CDR3 DNA reads TGTGCCAGCAGCCTATTAGCGGGAGTAGCTGCAGATACGCAGTATTTT. Amino acids: CASSLLAGVAADTQYF.

The V gene is TRBV4-1, the J gene TRBJ1-5; a weak D match, TRBD1 (6 bases). This CDR3 contains 15 residues. Trimming shortened V by 4 bases and J by 3 bases, and 13 bases separated the two germline ends. Germline V gene lookup returns CDR1 MGHRA and CDR2 YSYEKL. Here the CDR3 DNA reads TGCGCCAGCAGCCGCCAGACAGGCGACAATCAGCCCCAGCATTTT. Translated: CASSRQTGDNQPQHF.

The chain uses TRBV5-1 and TRBJ2-7; 8 nucleotides match TRBD1. After removal of 8 bases from V and 3 bases from J, the junction contained 7 bases not matched to a gene. The germline CDR1 and CDR2 sequences are SGHRS and YFSETQ. The CDR3 extends over 13 amino acids. The CDR3 sequence is CASATGTGYEQYF. CDR3 bases: TGCGCCAGTGCGACAGGGACAGGCTACGAGCAGTACTTC.

The chain recombines TRBV6-6 with TRBJ2-5; D perhaps matches TRBD2 (5 bases). The V gene lost 5 bases and the J gene lost 5 bases, with 9 bases spanning the gap. The CDR3 has 12 residues. CDR1 MNHNY and CDR2 SVGAGI come from the germline V gene (reference sequence). The CDR3 region has the DNA TGTGCCAGCAGTCGAAGGAGGGAGACCCAGTACTTC. Translated: CASSRRRETQYF.

V gene TRBV7-2 combines with J gene TRBJ2-6, with D unclear. Deletions cut 5 bases from V and 4 bases from J, with 9 bases between. The CDR3 runs 14 residues. Germline V CDR1 and CDR2: SGHTA, FQGNSA. The CDR3 sequence is CASSEHPGANVLTF. The CDR3 DNA reads as TGTGCCAGCAGCGAGCATCCCGGGGCCAACGTCCTGACTTTC.

The chain couples TRBV7-2 to TRBJ2-3; weak D call: TRBD2 (5 bases). V gave up 5 bases and J gave up 4 bases, with 19 bases separating them. This CDR3 region has 16 residues. CDR1 is SGHTA, CDR2 FQGNSA, per germline. Here the CDR3 DNA reads TGTGCCAGCAGCATTAATGCGGCTAGCAGATCAGATACGCAGTATTTT. The encoded protein is CASSINAASRSDTQYF.

This chain links TRBV4-3 with TRBJ2-1; 7 bases are a match to TRBD1. The CDR3 runs to 15 residues. Trimming took 2 bases from V and 9 from J; bases not matched to a gene: 10. Germline loops: CDR1 LGHNA, CDR2 YSLEER. The CDR3 DNA reads as TGCGCCAGCAGCCAACCGACAGGGACACATGGTGAGCAGTTCTTC. Its translation is CASSQPTGTHGEQFF.

The CDR3 region is CASSLDGVKGYTF. Written as DNA, the CDR3 is TGTGCCAGCAGCTTGGACGGGGTAAAGGGCTACACCTTC. The chain combines TRBV5-4 with TRBJ1-2; unclear D gene. Trimming removed 0 bases from V and 8 bases from J, with 11 bases in between. CDR1 and CDR2 from the germline V gene are SGHNT and YYREEE (reference sequence). The CDR3 consists of 13 residues.

This chain joins TRBV3-1 (or the pseudogene TRBV3-2) and TRBJ1-1; D remains ambiguous. V gave up 2 bases and J gave up 3 bases, with 7 bases separating them. The CDR3 runs to 13 residues. Germline V lookup: CDR1 LGHDT, CDR2 YNNKEL (reference sequence). The CDR3 region is CASSQNADTEAFF. For the CDR3, the DNA is TGTGCCAGCAGCCAAAACGCGGACACTGAAGCTTTCTTT.

For this clone: One junction end does not reproduce the germline sequence, and a read error may be involved. This sequence joins TRBV7-7 and TRBJ2-5, with TRBD1 matching 8 bases. The CDR3 is 16 residues long. The germline CDR1 and CDR2 sequences are SSHAT and FNYEAQ (reference sequence). The CDR3 region is CASSLALTGGLETQYF. The CDR3 nucleotides are TGTGCTAGCAGCTTAGCGCTTACAGGGGGGTTGGAGACCCAGTACTTC. The variable domain in full, with the rest retrieved from reference TRBV7-7 and TRBJ2-5, is GAGVSQSPRYKVTKRGQDVTLRCDPISSHATLYWYQQALGQGPEFLTYFNYEAQPDKSGLPSDRFSAERPEGSISTLTIQRTEQRDSAMYRCASSLALTGGLETQYFGPGTRLLVL.

The rearrangement joins TRBV10-3 to TRBJ2-1; 13 bases agree with TRBD2. This CDR3 spans 16 amino acids. From germline, CDR1 is ENHRY and CDR2 SYGVKD. V lost 4 bases and J lost 5; bases outside the gene matches: 5. CDR3 amino acids: CAISGTSGSINNEQFF. CDR3 in DNA: TGTGCCATCAGTGGGACTAGCGGGAGCATCAACAATGAGCAGTTCTTC.

This sequence joins TRBV28 and TRBJ2-7, with D perhaps TRBD1 (5 bases). V lost 4 bases and J lost 2, with 6 bases in between. The germline V gene encodes CDR1 MDHEN and CDR2 SYDVKM. The CDR3 loop spans 12 amino acids. The CDR3, as DNA: TGTGCCAGCAGTTCAGGGACCTACGAGCAGTACTTC. It yields the protein CASSSGTYEQYF.

The chain is built from TRBV12-3 or TRBV12-4 and TRBJ1-2; D perhaps matches TRBD1 (6 bases). The CDR3 is 11 amino acids. Trimming shortened V by 4 bases and J by 12 bases, and 12 bases separated the two germline ends. CDR3 DNA: TGTGCCAGCAGTTCAGCAGGGGTACACACCTTC. This gives the protein CASSSAGVHTF.

The chain uses TRBV21-1 and TRBJ2-1; the tabulated D call, TRBD2, remains unverified against the DNA. TRBV21-1 is described as a pseudogene. This CDR3 is built from 14 residues. The CDR3 DNA follows: TGTGCCAGCCCGGCAGCGGAGCACGGGAATGAGCAGTTCTTC. The encoded protein is CASPAAEHGNEQFF.

This clone was seen a single time. This rearrangement joins TRBV3-1 (or the pseudogene TRBV3-2) to TRBJ2-3; a weak D match, TRBD1 (5 bases). Germline lookup yields CDR1 LGHDT and CDR2 YNNKEL (reference sequence). Trimming took off 1 base at V and 2 bases at J, with 7 bases between the two ends. The CDR3 spans 14 residues. The chain's CDR3 is CASSQGGFTDTQYF. CDR3 bases: TGTGCCAGCAGCCAAGGGGGCTTCACAGATACGCAGTATTTT.

The chain uses TRBV18 and TRBJ1-4, with unresolved D. CDR1 and CDR2 from the germline V gene are KGHSH and LQKENI. V was trimmed by 4 bases and J by 4 bases, leaving 7 bases between them. This CDR3 has 13 amino acids. The CDR3 DNA sequence: TGTGCCAGCTCACTTCAACTTAATGAAAAACTGTTTTTT. Its protein product is CASSLQLNEKLFF.